These 11 T cell receptor beta chains originate from one sample sequenced in a study of early T cells in non-severe SARS-CoV-2 infection. One entry per CDR3 protein, called by TCRdb with MiXCR from the 5' RACE reads. The sample comprises roughly 57,000 distinct CDR3 sequences, less than 15% of which are singletons, and about 2.5% rests with the top ten. The material sequenced was whole blood, taken at baseline. All receptors derive from an adult who was a healthcare worker with PCR-confirmed SARS-CoV-2 infection or an uninfected control (not recorded which).

In this sample, this clonotype turned up many times. The V gene is TRBV24-1, the J gene TRBJ2-2, with a possible D match to TRBD1 (6 bases). The germline CDR1 and CDR2 sequences are KGHDR and SFDVKD. The CDR3 has 17 residues. The V gene lost 1 base and the J gene lost 2 bases, with 13 bases spanning the gap. The CDR3 nucleotides are TGTGCCACCAGTGATTTCAGGGCAGGGGTAAACACCGGGGAGCTGTTTTTT. Translating gives CATSDFRAGVNTGELFF.

This rearrangement joins TRBV12-3 or TRBV12-4 to TRBJ2-2; D might be TRBD1 (5 bases). This CDR3 has 16 amino acids. V was pared by 4 bases and J by 2 bases, with 14 bases between. DNA for the CDR3: TGTGCCAGCAGTTCCATGTTCTGGGGCAACACCGGGGAGCTGTTTTTT. Its translation: CASSSMFWGNTGELFF.

This chain joins TRBV19 and TRBJ2-7; D unresolved. Trimming removed 3 bases at V and 5 bases at J, with 14 bases between. The V gene's germline CDR1 is LNHDA and CDR2 SQIVND (reference sequence). This CDR3 is 14 amino acids long. CDR3 loop: CASSITGEVNEQYF. Here the CDR3 DNA reads TGTGCCAGTAGTATTACGGGCGAGGTCAACGAGCAGTACTTC. The variable domain in full, completed from reference TRBV19 and TRBJ2-7, reads DGGITQSPKYLFRKEGQNVTLSCEQNLNHDAMYWYRQDPGQGLRLIYYSQIVNDFQKGDIAEGYSVSREKKESFPLTVTSAQKNPTAFYLCASSITGEVNEQYFGPGTRLTVT.

The chain combines TRBV19 with TRBJ2-7; 8 nucleotides agree with TRBD1. The CDR3 sequence is 14 residues long. V shed 5 bases, J shed 5 bases, and the junction held 8 bases outside the gene matches. CDR1 and CDR2 (germline): LNHDA, SQIVND (reference sequence). CDR3 sequence (DNA): TGTGCCAGTAGTTTCACGGACAGGGTAGACGAGCAGTACTTC. Translated: CASSFTDRVDEQYF.

The V and J genes are TRBV20-1 and TRBJ1-2; no clear D gene. V was pared by 3 bases and J by 5 bases, with 7 bases between. Germline V lookup: CDR1 DFQATT, CDR2 SNEGSKA (reference sequence). The CDR3 runs to 11 residues. The CDR3 protein is CSARAGYGYTF. The CDR3, as DNA: TGCAGTGCTAGGGCTGGATATGGCTACACCTTC.

The chain carries TRBV5-4 and TRBJ2-7, with D possibly TRBD2 on 5 matching bases. The CDR3 contains 15 residues. V gave up 1 base and J gave up 0 bases, with 11 bases separating them. The germline V gene encodes CDR1 SGHNT and CDR2 YYREEE (reference sequence). In DNA form, the CDR3 reads TGTGCCAGCAGCTTGCCAGGCGGAGGCTCCTACGAGCAGTACTTC. It encodes CASSLPGGGSYEQYF.

This clonotype was observed a few times. V gene TRBV11-2 combines with J gene TRBJ2-7; perhaps TRBD2 as D (7 bases). The CDR3 runs to 15 residues. Trimming shortened V by 5 bases and J by 2 bases, and 16 bases separated the two germline ends. The germline gives CDR1 SGHAT, CDR2 FQNNGV. This chain's CDR3 is CASSPGGALTYEQYF. The CDR3 region has the DNA TGTGCCAGCAGCCCTGGGGGGGCCCTGACCTACGAGCAGTACTTC.

The J gene is TRBJ2-7, the V gene TRBV27; 12 nucleotides agree with TRBD2. The CDR3 covers 16 residues. Unmatched junction bases numbered 6, after V lost 5 bases and J lost 1 base. Per germline, CDR1 MNHEY and CDR2 SMNVEV (reference sequence). Here the CDR3 DNA reads TGTGCCAGCAGTCCTGCGACTAGCGGGAGATCCTACGAGCAGTACTTC. Its protein is CASSPATSGRSYEQYF.

This clonotype was counted many times. This chain uses TRBV5-6 with TRBJ2-1; TRBD2 matches at 14 bases. The ends lost 4 bases at V and 4 bases at J; junction bases unmatched: 10. This CDR3 contains 18 residues. From germline, CDR1 is SGHDT and CDR2 YYEEEE. DNA of the CDR3: TGTGCCAGCAGCACGGGACTAGCGGGAGTAATGGGATACAATGAGCAGTTCTTC. Protein: CASSTGLAGVMGYNEQFF.

This clonotype was observed a few times. V is TRBV11-2 and J is TRBJ2-3, with 9 bases matching TRBD2. The germline V gene has CDR1 SGHAT and CDR2 FQNNGV. V lost 6 bases and J lost 5; bases outside the gene matches: 6. The CDR3 spans 14 residues. In DNA form, the CDR3 reads TGTGCCAGCAGACCGGCGGGGGGGCAAGATACGCAGTATTTT. This gives the protein CASRPAGGQDTQYF. Filled out from reference TRBV11-2 and TRBJ2-3, the complete variable domain reads EAGVAQSPRYKIIEKRQSVAFWCNPISGHATLYWYQQILGQGPKLLIQFQNNGVVDDSQLPKDRFSAERLKGVDSTLKIQPAKLEDSAVYLCASRPAGGQDTQYFGPGTRLTVL.

This chain connects TRBV12-3 or TRBV12-4 to TRBJ2-3, with TRBD2 matching over 12 bases. The V and J ends lost 5 bases and 2 bases, in that order; junction bases with no gene match: 5. This CDR3 spans 16 amino acids. CDR3 loop: CASSPGLAGPTDTQYF. The CDR3 coding sequence is TGTGCCAGCAGTCCAGGACTAGCGGGACCCACAGATACGCAGTATTTT.